The next 15 T cell receptor beta chains were all read from a single sample in a study of blood T cell repertoires in COVID-19. The data were produced by immunoSEQ multiplex PCR, yet TCRdb's version contains in-frame clones alone and is incomplete. The sample includes 150,000 to 200,000 clones, about 81% of them seen just once. Material for sequencing was peripheral blood. These receptors were collected from a woman aged 55-69 years with COVID-19, enrolled during active disease.

The genes are TRBV7-2 and TRBJ2-1; 7 nucleotides agree with TRBD2. Germline V lookup: CDR1 SGHTA, CDR2 FQGNSA. V dropped 5 bases and J dropped 8; count of bases not matched to a gene: 9. The CDR3 extends over 14 amino acids. The CDR3 coding sequence is TGTGCCAGCAGCATCCTGAGGGGAGGGGATGAGCAGTTCTTC. Protein product: CASSILRGGDEQFF.

The chain recombines TRBV11-2 with TRBJ1-5; D gene ambiguous. V was clipped by 1 base and J by 6 bases, with 7 bases between them. This CDR3 region has 13 residues. From germline, CDR1 is SGHAT and CDR2 FQNNGV. The CDR3: CASSLAGFQPQHF. Here the CDR3 DNA reads TGTGCCAGCAGCTTAGCGGGGTTTCAGCCCCAGCATTTT.

The chain couples TRBV10-2 to TRBJ2-2, with TRBD2 matching over 7 bases. V shed 2 bases and J 1 base; nucleotides not matched to a gene: 1. The CDR3 runs 15 residues. Per germline, CDR1 WSHSY and CDR2 SAAADI. The CDR3 DNA follows: TGCGCCAGCAGTGAGGCTAGCGGGAACACCGGGGAGCTGTTTTTT. Amino acid sequence: CASSEASGNTGELFF.

This chain uses TRBV4-1 with TRBJ2-7, with D possibly TRBD2 on 6 matching bases. There are 15 residues in the CDR3. Germline lookup yields CDR1 MGHRA and CDR2 YSYEKL. V was trimmed by 4 bases and J by 0 bases, leaving 13 bases between them. CDR3 protein: CASSPSTGGSYEQYF. CDR3 in DNA: TGCGCCAGCAGCCCCTCCACCGGGGGCTCCTACGAGCAGTACTTC.

The chain has TRBV5-1 and TRBJ2-1, with 7 bases identical to TRBD2. J was trimmed by 4 bases and V by 2 bases; bases with no gene match: 6. CDR3 length: 15 amino acids. Germline V lookup: CDR1 SGHRS, CDR2 YFSETQ. CDR3 DNA sequence: TGCGCCAGCAGCTTCCCGAGCGGGGCGTACAATGAGCAGTTCTTC. Protein sequence: CASSFPSGAYNEQFF.

This clone was observed a single time. V gene TRBV4-2 combines with J gene TRBJ1-5, with D hard to call. Germline V gene data show CDR1 as LGHNA and CDR2 as YNFKEQ. The CDR3 is 12 residues long. V was trimmed by 2 bases and J by 5 bases, leaving 4 bases between them. Here the CDR3 DNA reads TGTGCCAGCAGCCAACCCGATCAGCCCCAGCATTTT. It specifies CASSQPDQPQHF.

This sequence joins TRBV4-1 and TRBJ2-5, with D tentatively TRBD1 (6 bases). This CDR3 contains 14 residues. Germline CDR1 MGHRA, CDR2 YSYEKL. Trimming took 3 bases from V and 5 from J, leaving 13 bases between them. CDR3 region: CASSHDRSVETQYF. The CDR3 coding sequence is TGCGCCAGCAGCCACGACAGGTCGGTGGAGACCCAGTACTTC.

V and J are TRBV11-2 and TRBJ1-2; D is uncertain. V lost 0 bases, J lost 1 base, and 24 bases lay in between. The CDR3 has 20 amino acids. The germline CDR1 and CDR2 sequences are SGHAT and FQNNGV. The CDR3 nucleotides are TGTGCCAGCAGCTTAGATCCCTCTCTCCCTAGGTTAGAGATTAACTATGGCTACACCTTC. Encoded protein: CASSLDPSLPRLEINYGYTF.

This rearrangement joins TRBV5-4 to TRBJ2-5, with D maybe TRBD1 (7 bases). The CDR3 runs to 14 residues. Germline assignment: CDR1 SGHNT and CDR2 YYREEE (reference sequence). Trimming took off 4 bases at V and 7 bases at J, with 17 bases between the two ends. The CDR3 nucleotides read TGTGCCAGCAGCCCGCAGGGGGGTAGGGGGACCCAGTACTTC. Translation gives CASSPQGGRGTQYF.

The gene calls are TRBV13 and TRBJ1-2; 11 nucleotides line up with TRBD1. CDR3 length: 15 residues. Germline-derived CDR1 and CDR2 are PRHDT and FYEKMQ (reference sequence). The V and J ends lost 5 bases and 2 bases, in that order; junction bases with no gene match: 4. The CDR3 spells CASSQRDRGNYGYTF. CDR3 in DNA: TGTGCCAGCAGCCAACGGGACAGGGGGAACTATGGCTACACCTTC.

The rearrangement links TRBV7-9 to TRBJ2-2; D possibly corresponds to TRBD1 (6 bases). Germline V gene sequence: CDR1 SEHNR, CDR2 FQNEAQ (reference sequence). This CDR3 is 14 amino acids long. V gave up 1 base and J gave up 7 bases, with 10 bases separating them. DNA of the CDR3: TGTGCCAGCAGCTTAGTAACAGGGTACGGGGAGCTGTTTTTT. Protein product: CASSLVTGYGELFF.

The rearrangement uses TRBV5-4 and TRBJ2-5, with 9 bases lining up with TRBD1. This CDR3 region has 14 residues. V lost 4 bases and J lost 5; bases outside the gene matches: 6. Germline V gene data show CDR1 as SGHNT and CDR2 as YYREEE (reference sequence). DNA for the CDR3: TGTGCCAGCAGCCTCGACAGGGGGGGGGAGACCCAGTACTTC. It codes for CASSLDRGGETQYF.

The chain employs TRBV20-1 and TRBJ1-2; D call uncertain. V lost 2 bases to trimming and J lost 7 bases, with 5 bases between them. The length of the CDR3 is 10 residues. Germline V gene data show CDR1 as DFQATT and CDR2 as SNEGSKA (reference sequence). In nucleotides, the CDR3 is TGCAGTGCTAGACAGATTGGCTACACCTTC. It encodes CSARQIGYTF.

A few counts support this clone. This chain uses TRBV7-8 with TRBJ2-7; 8 nucleotides line up with TRBD2. The CDR3 sequence is 18 residues long. The V segment lost 1 base and the J segment 0 bases; nucleotides outside the gene matches: 11. Germline CDR1 is SGHVS and CDR2 is FQNEAQ. The CDR3 bases are TGTGCCAGCAGCTTAGACCCCCGGATAGCGGGATCCTCCTACGAGCAGTACTTC. Protein: CASSLDPRIAGSSYEQYF.

The chain carries TRBV10-3 and TRBJ1-2; 8 bases fit TRBD1. The CDR3 contains 16 residues. V was pared by 6 bases and J by 6 bases, with 15 bases of the junction left unmatched. Germline assignment: CDR1 ENHRY and CDR2 SYGVKD. CDR3 DNA sequence: TGTGCCATCAGCGACCCGACAGGGGCCGGGAGAGATGGCTACACCTTC. Protein: CAISDPTGAGRDGYTF.